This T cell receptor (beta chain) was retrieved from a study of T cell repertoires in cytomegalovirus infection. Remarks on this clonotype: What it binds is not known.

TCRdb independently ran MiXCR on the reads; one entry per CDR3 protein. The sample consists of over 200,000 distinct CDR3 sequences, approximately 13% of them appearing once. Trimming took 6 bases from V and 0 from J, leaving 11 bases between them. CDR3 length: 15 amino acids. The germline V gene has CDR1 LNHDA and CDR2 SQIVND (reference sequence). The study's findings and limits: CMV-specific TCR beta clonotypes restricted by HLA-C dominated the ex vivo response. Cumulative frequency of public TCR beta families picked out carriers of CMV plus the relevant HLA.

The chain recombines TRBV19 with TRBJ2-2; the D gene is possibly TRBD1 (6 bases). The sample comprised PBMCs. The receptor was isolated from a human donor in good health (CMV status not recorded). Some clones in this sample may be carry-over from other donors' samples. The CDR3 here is CASSNRVANTGELFF. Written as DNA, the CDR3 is TGTGCCAGTAGCAACAGGGTAGCGAACACCGGGGAGCTGTTTTTT.